This TCR beta chain originates from a study of cytomegalovirus exposure and HLA in healthy donors. The germline gives CDR1 SGHRS, CDR2 YFSETQ. The CDR3 consists of 14 residues. V was pared by 2 bases and J by 3 bases, with 4 bases of the junction left unmatched. Study-level results: Researchers reported in a later analysis that common viral pathogens appeared linked to several top clusters.

Concerning this clone itself: Its antigen is not identified.

PCR employed 60 Vbeta and 13 Jbeta primers. The assay was immunoSEQ multiplex PCR, and TCRdb's table has in-frame clones only and misses some. The sample has approximately 100,000 clones, 60% to 75% seen once. The sequencing sample was made of PBMCs. The chain couples TRBV5-1 to TRBJ2-7; 8 bases line up with TRBD2. The sequence derives from a male donor in good health and CMV-seropositive. CDR3 amino acids: CASSFDSGSYEQYF. Here the CDR3 DNA reads TGCGCCAGCAGCTTTGACAGCGGGAGCTACGAGCAGTACTTC.